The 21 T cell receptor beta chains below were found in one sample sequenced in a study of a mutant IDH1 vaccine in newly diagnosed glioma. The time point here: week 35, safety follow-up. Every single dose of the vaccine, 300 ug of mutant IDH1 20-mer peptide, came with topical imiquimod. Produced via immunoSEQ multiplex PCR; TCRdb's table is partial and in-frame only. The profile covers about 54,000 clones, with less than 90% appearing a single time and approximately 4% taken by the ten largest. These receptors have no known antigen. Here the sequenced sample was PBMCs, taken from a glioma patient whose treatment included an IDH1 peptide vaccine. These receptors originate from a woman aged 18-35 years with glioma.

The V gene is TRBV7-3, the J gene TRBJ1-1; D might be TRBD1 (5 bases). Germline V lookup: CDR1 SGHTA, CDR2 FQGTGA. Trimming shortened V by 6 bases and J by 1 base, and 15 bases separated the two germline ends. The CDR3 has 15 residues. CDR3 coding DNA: TGTGCCAGCAGATCGGATGTGGGGGGGAACACTGAAGCTTTCTTT. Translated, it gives CASRSDVGGNTEAFF.

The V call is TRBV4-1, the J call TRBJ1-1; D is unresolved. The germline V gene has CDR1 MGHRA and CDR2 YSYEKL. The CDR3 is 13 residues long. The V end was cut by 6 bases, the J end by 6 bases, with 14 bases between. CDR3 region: CASRLEAGPEAFF. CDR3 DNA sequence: TGCGCCAGCAGATTAGAGGCGGGTCCTGAAGCTTTCTTT.

The CDR3 bases are TGTGCCATCGATTCCACAGGGGGGGGCTATGGCTACACCTTC. Its translation is CAIDSTGGGYGYTF. The chain recombines TRBV10-3 with TRBJ1-2, with 8 bases matching TRBD1. The junction had 9 bases not matched to a gene; V was cut back by 8 bases and J by 4 bases. Germline V gene data show CDR1 as ENHRY and CDR2 as SYGVKD. This CDR3 spans 14 amino acids.

The CDR3 nucleotides read TGTGCCAGTAGTATTCAGGGGGGGGACACTGAAGCTTTCTTT. Protein: CASSIQGGDTEAFF. The J gene is TRBJ1-1, the V gene TRBV19, with 7 bases identical to TRBD1. The V segment lost 3 bases and the J segment 3 bases; nucleotides outside the gene matches: 4. Germline loops: CDR1 LNHDA, CDR2 SQIVND (reference sequence). The CDR3 extends over 14 amino acids.

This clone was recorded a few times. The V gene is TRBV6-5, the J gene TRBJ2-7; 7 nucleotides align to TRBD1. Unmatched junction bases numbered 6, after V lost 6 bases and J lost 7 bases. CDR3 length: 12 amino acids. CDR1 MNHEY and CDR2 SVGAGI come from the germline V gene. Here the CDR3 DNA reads TGTGCCAGCAGGACAGGGCTGGAAGAGCAGTACTTC. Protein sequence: CASRTGLEEQYF.

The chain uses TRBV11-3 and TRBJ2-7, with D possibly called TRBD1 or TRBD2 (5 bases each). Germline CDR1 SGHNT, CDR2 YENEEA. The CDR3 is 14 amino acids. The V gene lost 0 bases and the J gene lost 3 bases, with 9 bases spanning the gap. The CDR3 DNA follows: TGTGCCAGCAGCTTAGATGGGACCAGCTACGAGCAGTACTTC. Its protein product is CASSLDGTSYEQYF.

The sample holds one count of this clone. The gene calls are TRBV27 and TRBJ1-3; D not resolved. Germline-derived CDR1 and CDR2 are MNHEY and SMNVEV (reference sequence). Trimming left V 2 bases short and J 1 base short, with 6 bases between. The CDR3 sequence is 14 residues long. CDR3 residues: CASSLQRSGNTIYF. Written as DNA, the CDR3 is TGTGCCAGCAGTTTACAAAGATCTGGAAACACCATATATTTT.

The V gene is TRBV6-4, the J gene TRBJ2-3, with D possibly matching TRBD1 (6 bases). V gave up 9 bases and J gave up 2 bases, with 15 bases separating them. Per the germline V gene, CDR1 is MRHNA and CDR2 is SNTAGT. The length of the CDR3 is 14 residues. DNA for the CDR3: TGTGCCAGTCCAATGGGGGACACCACAGATACGCAGTATTTT. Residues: CASPMGDTTDTQYF.

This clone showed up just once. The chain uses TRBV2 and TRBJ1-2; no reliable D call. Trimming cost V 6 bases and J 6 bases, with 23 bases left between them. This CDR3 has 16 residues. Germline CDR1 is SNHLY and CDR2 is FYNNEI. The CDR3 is CASSVKRGFSQDGYTF. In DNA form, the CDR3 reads TGTGCCAGCAGCGTGAAACGGGGTTTTTCCCAGGATGGCTACACCTTC.

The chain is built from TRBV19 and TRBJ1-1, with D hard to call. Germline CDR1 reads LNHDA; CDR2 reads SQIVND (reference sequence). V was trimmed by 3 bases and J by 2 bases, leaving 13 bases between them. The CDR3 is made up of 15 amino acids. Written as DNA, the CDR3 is TGTGCCAGTAGTATTTACAGTCACTTTAACACTGAAGCTTTCTTT. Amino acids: CASSIYSHFNTEAFF.

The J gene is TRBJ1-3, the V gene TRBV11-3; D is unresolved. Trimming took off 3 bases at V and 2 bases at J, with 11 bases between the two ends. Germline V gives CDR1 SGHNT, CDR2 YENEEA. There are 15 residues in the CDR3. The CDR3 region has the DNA TGTGCCAGCAGCTTTGGGCGCGGGGCTGGAAACACCATATATTTT. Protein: CASSFGRGAGNTIYF.

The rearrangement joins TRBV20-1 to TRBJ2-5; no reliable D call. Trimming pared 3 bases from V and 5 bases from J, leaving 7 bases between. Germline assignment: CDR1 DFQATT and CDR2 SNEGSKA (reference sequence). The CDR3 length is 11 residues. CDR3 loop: CSARSEETQYF. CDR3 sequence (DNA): TGCAGTGCTAGGTCGGAGGAGACCCAGTACTTC.

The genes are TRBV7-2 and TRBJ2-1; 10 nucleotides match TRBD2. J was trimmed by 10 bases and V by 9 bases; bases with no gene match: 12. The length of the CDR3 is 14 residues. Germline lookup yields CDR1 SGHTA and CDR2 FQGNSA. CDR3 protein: CARRGTSASKEQFF. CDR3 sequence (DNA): TGTGCCAGGAGAGGGACTAGCGCCAGTAAGGAGCAGTTCTTC.

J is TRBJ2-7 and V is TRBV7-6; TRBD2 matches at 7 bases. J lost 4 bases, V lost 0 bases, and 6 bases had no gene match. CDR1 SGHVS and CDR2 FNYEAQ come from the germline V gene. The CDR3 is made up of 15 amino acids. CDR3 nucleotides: TGTGCCAGCAGCTTAGCAGCGGGGCCCGCGTACGAGCAGTACTTC. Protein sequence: CASSLAAGPAYEQYF.

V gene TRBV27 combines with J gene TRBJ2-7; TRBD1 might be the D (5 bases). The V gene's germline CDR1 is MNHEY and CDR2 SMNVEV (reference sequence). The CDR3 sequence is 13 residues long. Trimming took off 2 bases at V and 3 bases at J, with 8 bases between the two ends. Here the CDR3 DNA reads TGTGCCAGCAGTTTAAGCAGGGTCTACGAGCAGTACTTC. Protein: CASSLSRVYEQYF.

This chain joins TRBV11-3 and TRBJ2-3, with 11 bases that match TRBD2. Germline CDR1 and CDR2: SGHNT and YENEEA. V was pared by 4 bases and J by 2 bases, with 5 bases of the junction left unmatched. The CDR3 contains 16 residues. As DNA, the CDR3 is TGTGCCAGCAGCTACCAGACTAGCGGGGACACAGATACGCAGTATTTT. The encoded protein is CASSYQTSGDTDTQYF.

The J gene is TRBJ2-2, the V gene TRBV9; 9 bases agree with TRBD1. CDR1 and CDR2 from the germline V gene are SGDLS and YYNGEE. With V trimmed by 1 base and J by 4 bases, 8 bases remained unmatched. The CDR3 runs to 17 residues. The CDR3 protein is CASSVKPGTGITGELFF. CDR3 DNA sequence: TGTGCCAGCAGCGTAAAACCCGGGACAGGGATCACCGGGGAGCTGTTTTTT.

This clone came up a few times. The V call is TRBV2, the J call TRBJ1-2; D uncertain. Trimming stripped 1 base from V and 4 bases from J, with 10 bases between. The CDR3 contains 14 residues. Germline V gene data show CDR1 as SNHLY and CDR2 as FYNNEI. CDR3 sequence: CASSEERGSYGYTF. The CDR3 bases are TGTGCCAGCAGTGAAGAGAGAGGGAGCTATGGCTACACCTTC. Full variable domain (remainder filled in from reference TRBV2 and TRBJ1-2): EPEVTQTPSHQVTQMGQEVILRCVPISNHLYFYWYRQILGQKVEFLVSFYNNEISEKSEIFDDQFSVERPDGSNFTLKIRSTKLEDSAMYFCASSEERGSYGYTFGSGTRLTVV.

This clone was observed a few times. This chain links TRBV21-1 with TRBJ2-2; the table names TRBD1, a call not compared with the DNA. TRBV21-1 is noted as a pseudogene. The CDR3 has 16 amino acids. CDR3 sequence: CASSKVARFWVGELFF. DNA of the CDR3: TGTGCCAGCAGCAAAGTTGCCAGGTTCTGGGTCGGGGAGCTGTTTTTT.

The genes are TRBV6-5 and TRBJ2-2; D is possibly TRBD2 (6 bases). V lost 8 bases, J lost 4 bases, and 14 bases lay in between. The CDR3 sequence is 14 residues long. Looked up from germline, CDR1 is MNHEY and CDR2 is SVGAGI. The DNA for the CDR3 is TGTGCCAGCGCCAGCGGGCTCTCCACCGGGGAGCTGTTTTTT. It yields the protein CASASGLSTGELFF.

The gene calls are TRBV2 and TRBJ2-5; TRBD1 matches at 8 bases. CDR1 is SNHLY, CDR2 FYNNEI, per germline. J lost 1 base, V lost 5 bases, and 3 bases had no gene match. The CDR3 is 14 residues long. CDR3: CASSYDRGQETQYF. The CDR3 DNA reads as TGTGCCAGCAGTTATGACAGGGGCCAAGAGACCCAGTACTTC.